Included here is one TCR beta chain sequence, with context. This record comes from a study of blood T cell repertoires in COVID-19. Study-wide background: Spain, Italy and the United States supplied samples that represented acute and convalescent COVID-19. T cells, B-cell-depleted T cells, or PBMCs supplied cDNA or gDNA.

Only in-frame clones appear in the TCRdb table, and some are missing; sequencing was by immunoSEQ multiplex PCR. The sample includes about 380,000 clones, about 88% of them seen just once. Participants were aged about 18 to 100 years, lived in 25 or so US areas, and enrolled virtually. In assigning cohorts, the study relied on participant-reported clinical history. There are 15 residues in the CDR3. Germline V gives CDR1 ENHRY, CDR2 SYGVKD. Trimming at V came to 0 bases and at J to 7 bases, leaving 5 bases not matched to a gene. Sequencing used PBMCs or T cells enriched from blood (not recorded which). The V and J genes are TRBV10-3 and TRBJ2-4; 8 bases align to TRBD1. This TCR came from a woman aged 30 to 39 who had recovered from COVID-19. Written as DNA, the CDR3 is TGTGCCATCAGTGAGTCGACAGGGGTGGGGAACATTCAGTACTTC. This encodes CAISESTGVGNIQYF.